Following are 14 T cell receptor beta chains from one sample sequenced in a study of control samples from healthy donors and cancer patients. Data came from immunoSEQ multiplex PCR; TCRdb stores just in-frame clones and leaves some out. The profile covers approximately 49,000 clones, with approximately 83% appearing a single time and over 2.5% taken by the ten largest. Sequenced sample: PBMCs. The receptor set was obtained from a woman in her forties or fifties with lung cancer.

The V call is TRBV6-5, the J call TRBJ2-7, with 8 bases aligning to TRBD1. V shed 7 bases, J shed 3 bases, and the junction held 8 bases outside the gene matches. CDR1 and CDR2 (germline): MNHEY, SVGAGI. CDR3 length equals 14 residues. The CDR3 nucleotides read TGTGCCAGCACCATGGACAGGGCGATCTACGAGCAGTACTTC. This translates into CASTMDRAIYEQYF.

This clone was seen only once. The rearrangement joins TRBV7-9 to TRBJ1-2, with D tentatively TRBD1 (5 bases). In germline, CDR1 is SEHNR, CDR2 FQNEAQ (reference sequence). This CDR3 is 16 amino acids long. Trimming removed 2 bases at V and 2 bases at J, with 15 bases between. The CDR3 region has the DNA TGTGCCAGCAGCTTAACTACAGGAGCCCCAAACTATGGCTACACCTTC. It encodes CASSLTTGAPNYGYTF.

This CDR3 is CSASGGSGNEQFF. Here the CDR3 DNA reads TGCAGTGCTAGTGGGGGGTCGGGCAATGAGCAGTTCTTC. The rearrangement uses TRBV20-1 and TRBJ2-1; the D gene is possibly TRBD2 (6 bases). The germline CDR1 and CDR2 sequences are DFQATT and SNEGSKA (reference sequence). The V end lost 3 bases, the J end lost 6 bases, and 12 bases lay between the germline ends. The CDR3 runs 13 residues.

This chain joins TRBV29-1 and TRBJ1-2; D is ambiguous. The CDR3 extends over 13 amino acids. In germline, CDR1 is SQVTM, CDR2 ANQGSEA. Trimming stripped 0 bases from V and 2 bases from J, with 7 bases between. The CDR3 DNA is TGCAGCGTTGAAGAGCCTGGGAACTATGGCTACACCTTC. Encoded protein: CSVEEPGNYGYTF.

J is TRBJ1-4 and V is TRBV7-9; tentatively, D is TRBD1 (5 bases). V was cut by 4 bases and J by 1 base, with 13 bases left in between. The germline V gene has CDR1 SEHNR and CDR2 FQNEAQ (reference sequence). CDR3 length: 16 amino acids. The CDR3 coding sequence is TGTGCCAGCAGCTCGGCGACCGGACAAACTAATGAAAAACTGTTTTTT. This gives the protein CASSSATGQTNEKLFF.

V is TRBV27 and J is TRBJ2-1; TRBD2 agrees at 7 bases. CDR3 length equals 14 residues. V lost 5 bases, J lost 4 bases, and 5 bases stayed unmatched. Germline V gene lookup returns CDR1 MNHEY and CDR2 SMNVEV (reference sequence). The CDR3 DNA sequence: TGTGCCAGCAGTCGACTAGCTGAGTACAATGAGCAGTTCTTC. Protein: CASSRLAEYNEQFF.

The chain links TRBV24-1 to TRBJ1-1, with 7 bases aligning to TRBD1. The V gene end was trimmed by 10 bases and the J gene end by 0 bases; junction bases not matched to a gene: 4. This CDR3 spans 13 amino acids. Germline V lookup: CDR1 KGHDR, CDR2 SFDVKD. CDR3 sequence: CATRDSLNTEAFF. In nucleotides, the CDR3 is TGTGCCACTAGGGACAGTTTGAACACTGAAGCTTTCTTT.

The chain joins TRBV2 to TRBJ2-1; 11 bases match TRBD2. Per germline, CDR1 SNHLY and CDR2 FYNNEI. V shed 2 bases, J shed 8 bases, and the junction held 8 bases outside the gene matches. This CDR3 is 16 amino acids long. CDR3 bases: TGTGCCAGCAGTGAACGGGCTAGCGGGGGGATTTATGAGCAGTTCTTC. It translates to CASSERASGGIYEQFF.

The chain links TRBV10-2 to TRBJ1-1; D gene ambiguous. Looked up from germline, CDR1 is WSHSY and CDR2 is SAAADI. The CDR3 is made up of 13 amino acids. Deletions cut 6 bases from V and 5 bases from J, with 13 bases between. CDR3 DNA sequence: TGCGCCAGCAGAAAGCAGTGGGAGACTGAAGCTTTCTTT. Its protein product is CASRKQWETEAFF.

The CDR3 spells CASSPTRQGPSYEQYF. The CDR3 DNA is TGTGCCAGTAGTCCAACTCGACAGGGCCCCTCCTACGAGCAGTACTTC. This sequence joins TRBV19 and TRBJ2-7, with 7 bases that match TRBD1. CDR1 is LNHDA, CDR2 SQIVND, per germline (reference sequence). The V and J ends lost 5 bases and 0 bases, in that order; junction bases with no gene match: 10. CDR3 size: 16 residues.

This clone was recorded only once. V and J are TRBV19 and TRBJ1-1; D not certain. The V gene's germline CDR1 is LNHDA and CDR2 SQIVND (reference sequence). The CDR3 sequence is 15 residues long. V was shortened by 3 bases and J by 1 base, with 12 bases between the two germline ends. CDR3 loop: CASSIPAGPNTEAFF. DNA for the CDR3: TGTGCCAGTAGTATTCCGGCAGGACCGAACACTGAAGCTTTCTTT.

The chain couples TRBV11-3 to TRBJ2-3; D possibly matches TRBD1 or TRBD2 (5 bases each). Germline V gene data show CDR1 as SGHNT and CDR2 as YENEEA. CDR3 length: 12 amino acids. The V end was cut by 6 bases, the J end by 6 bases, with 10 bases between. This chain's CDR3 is CASRGRDDTQYF. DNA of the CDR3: TGTGCCAGCAGAGGAAGGGACGATACGCAGTATTTT.

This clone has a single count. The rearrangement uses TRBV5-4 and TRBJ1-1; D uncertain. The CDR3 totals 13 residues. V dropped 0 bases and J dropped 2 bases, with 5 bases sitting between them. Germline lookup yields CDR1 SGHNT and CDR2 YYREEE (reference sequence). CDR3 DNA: TGTGCCAGCAGCTTGGCCGGAAACACTGAAGCTTTCTTT. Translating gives CASSLAGNTEAFF.

CDR3 coding DNA: TGTGCCAGCAGTTTATCGATCGGACAGTCCTACGAGCAGTACTTC. Translated: CASSLSIGQSYEQYF. V usage is TRBV27 and J usage is TRBJ2-7, with a weak D call TRBD1 (6 bases). Germline V gene lookup returns CDR1 MNHEY and CDR2 SMNVEV (reference sequence). The CDR3 length is 15 residues. Trimming removed 0 bases at V and 1 base at J, with 10 bases between.